A selection of T cell receptor beta chains follows, all from one sample in a study of T cells after posttransplantation cyclophosphamide. Method: immunoSEQ multiplex PCR; TCRdb's copy keeps in-frame clones and lacks some. In total the sample includes approximately 35,000 clones, none of them seen once. The sample consisted of PBMCs. The receptor set was obtained from a woman aged 25 to 45 in good health and a related stem cell transplant donor. The CDR3 runs from the conserved cysteine through the conserved F or W. Fields, in order: J gene, V gene, CDR3 protein.

J gene: TRBJ1-3
V gene: TRBV19
CDR3 protein: CASSIARGTGNTIYF

J gene: TRBJ1-5
V gene: TRBV14
CDR3 protein: CASSHCMGPANQPQHF

J gene: TRBJ2-7
V gene: TRBV2
CDR3 protein: CASRRTSGGVSSYEQYF

J gene: TRBJ2-5
V gene: TRBV19
CDR3 protein: CASSVTGVKTQYF

J gene: TRBJ1-3
V gene: TRBV7-8
CDR3 protein: CASSFSSTGGSSGNTIYF

J gene: TRBJ1-5
V gene: TRBV15
CDR3 protein: CATSRDIQGNQPQHF

J gene: TRBJ2-3
V gene: TRBV7-2
CDR3 protein: CASSFGTSGADTQYF

J gene: TRBJ2-7
V gene: TRBV7-9
CDR3 protein: CASTTVGQGSYEQYF

J gene: TRBJ1-1
V gene: TRBV12-3/TRBV12-4
CDR3 protein: CASSLIQGAEAFF

J gene: TRBJ2-7
V gene: TRBV5-1
CDR3 protein: CASSPPGHSYEQYF

J gene: TRBJ1-2
V gene: TRBV6-5
CDR3 protein: CASSYGPAAYGYTF